The next 24 T cell receptor beta chains were all read from a single sample in a study of blood T cell repertoires in COVID-19. TCRdb's copy holds only in-frame clones and misses some; the assay was immunoSEQ multiplex PCR. The table lists around 130,000 clones, 84% of them singletons, with approximately 1.5% in the top ten. Sequencing was performed on peripheral blood. Source of these receptors: a man aged 55 to 70 with acute or convalescent COVID-19.

The chain employs TRBV2 and TRBJ1-2, with D maybe TRBD1 (5 bases). The V and J ends lost 1 base and 3 bases respectively, with 9 bases between them. Looked up from germline, CDR1 is SNHLY and CDR2 is FYNNEI. CDR3 length: 14 residues. The CDR3 region is CASSEEGSDYGYTF. Written as DNA, the CDR3 is TGTGCCAGCAGTGAAGAGGGGTCGGACTATGGCTACACCTTC.

The rearrangement uses TRBV11-2 and TRBJ2-5; TRBD2 is a possible D gene (6 bases). Trimming stripped 3 bases from V and 5 bases from J, with 16 bases between. CDR1 and CDR2 from the germline V gene are SGHAT and FQNNGV. The CDR3 consists of 15 residues. CDR3 DNA sequence: TGTGCCAGCAGCTTGATGCGGGATTCTCCGGAGACCCAGTACTTC. This encodes CASSLMRDSPETQYF. The full variable domain, with the rest looked up from reference TRBV11-2 and TRBJ2-5, is EAGVAQSPRYKIIEKRQSVAFWCNPISGHATLYWYQQILGQGPKLLIQFQNNGVVDDSQLPKDRFSAERLKGVDSTLKIQPAKLEDSAVYLCASSLMRDSPETQYFGPGTRLLVL.

The chain couples TRBV25-1 to TRBJ1-3; D is unclear. V was pared by 9 bases and J by 1 base, with 4 bases between. Germline V CDR1 and CDR2: MGHDK, SYGVNS. The CDR3 extends over 11 amino acids. CDR3 sequence (DNA): TGTGCCAGTCGTTCTGGAAACACCATATATTTT. Amino acids: CASRSGNTIYF.

This sequence joins TRBV21-1 and TRBJ2-5; TRBD2 was called by the table and not checked on the DNA. TRBV21-1 is recorded as a pseudogene. The CDR3 loop spans 19 amino acids. CDR3 DNA: TGTGCCAGCAGCAAGGTTCGTTTTATAGCGGGGGGTCCTGGAGAGACCCAGTACTTC. It encodes CASSKVRFIAGGPGETQYF.

The V call is TRBV11-2, the J call TRBJ1-2, with 11 bases fitting TRBD1. CDR3 size: 14 residues. V lost 5 bases, J lost 7 bases, and 6 bases stayed unmatched. Germline V lookup: CDR1 SGHAT, CDR2 FQNNGV. The CDR3 coding sequence is TGTGCCAGCAGCCCAGGACAGGGGGCGCTTGGCTACACCTTC. Encoded protein: CASSPGQGALGYTF.

The CDR3 coding sequence is TGTGCCAGCAGTGAGTTGAGTAACTATGGCTACACCTTC. Translation gives CASSELSNYGYTF. V gene TRBV2 combines with J gene TRBJ1-2, with D hard to call. CDR1 is SNHLY, CDR2 FYNNEI, per germline. CDR3 length: 13 residues. Trimming cost V 3 bases and J 1 base, with 6 bases left between them.

The V call is TRBV4-1, the J call TRBJ1-4; weak D call: TRBD1 (6 bases). In germline, CDR1 is MGHRA, CDR2 YSYEKL. The CDR3 runs 17 residues. Trimming took off 0 bases at V and 8 bases at J, with 19 bases between the two ends. The CDR3 DNA reads as TGCGCCAGCAGCCAAGAGGGTAGTGGGGGCCCCAGGGAAAAACTGTTTTTT. Its protein product is CASSQEGSGGPREKLFF.

V is TRBV9 and J is TRBJ2-3; 7 nucleotides align to TRBD2. Looked up from germline, CDR1 is SGDLS and CDR2 is YYNGEE. There are 15 residues in the CDR3. V gave up 4 bases and J gave up 0 bases; unmatched junction bases: 5. The CDR3 coding sequence is TGTGCCAGCAGCTTGAGCGGGGCTAGCACAGATACGCAGTATTTT. This encodes CASSLSGASTDTQYF.

The rearrangement uses TRBV18 and TRBJ1-1, with TRBD1 matching 7 bases. There are 16 residues in the CDR3. After removal of 6 bases from V and 4 bases from J, the junction contained 14 bases not matched to a gene. Germline CDR1 reads KGHSH; CDR2 reads LQKENI. DNA for the CDR3: TGTGCCAGCTCTCCTAGGACAGGAAGGGTTAGCACTGAAGCTTTCTTT. Translated, it gives CASSPRTGRVSTEAFF.

The DNA for the CDR3 is TGTGCCAGTAAGGAAGGAGGCAGTCTGAACACTGAAGCTTTCTTT. Translation gives CASKEGGSLNTEAFF. The genes are TRBV19 and TRBJ1-1; D gene unclear. The germline V gene encodes CDR1 LNHDA and CDR2 SQIVND (reference sequence). V was clipped by 7 bases and J by 0 bases, with 15 bases between them. There are 15 residues in the CDR3.

V and J are TRBV5-6 and TRBJ1-1, with TRBD1 as a possible D gene (5 bases). CDR1 and CDR2 from the germline V gene are SGHDT and YYEEEE. Trimming stripped 2 bases from V and 7 bases from J, with 18 bases between. There are 15 residues in the CDR3. The CDR3 loop reads CASSFLGGIAFEAFF. CDR3 nucleotides: TGTGCCAGCAGCTTCCTCGGGGGAATTGCCTTTGAAGCTTTCTTT.

This sequence joins TRBV5-1 and TRBJ1-1; the match to TRBD1 covers 9 bases. The CDR3 runs to 16 residues. Germline lookup yields CDR1 SGHRS and CDR2 YFSETQ. V was clipped by 4 bases and J by 0 bases; unmatched bases: 7. CDR3 sequence: CASSEQGAPMNTEAFF. In nucleotides, the CDR3 is TGCGCCAGCAGCGAACAGGGGGCCCCCATGAACACTGAAGCTTTCTTT.

This clone has a single count. The genes are TRBV10-3 and TRBJ2-2; possibly TRBD1 for D (5 bases). Deletions cut 4 bases from V and 1 base from J, with 10 bases between. CDR1 is ENHRY, CDR2 SYGVKD, per germline. The CDR3 is made up of 15 amino acids. The CDR3 region has the DNA TGTGCCATCAGTGTAAAGGACATGAACACCGGGGAGCTGTTTTTT. Amino acids: CAISVKDMNTGELFF.

The chain couples TRBV3-1 (or the pseudogene TRBV3-2) to TRBJ1-1; D gene uncertain. Germline V gives CDR1 LGHDT, CDR2 YNNKEL (reference sequence). V was cut by 0 bases and J by 0 bases, with 8 bases left in between. CDR3 length: 15 amino acids. The CDR3 sequence: CASSQEWGVNTEAFF. CDR3 nucleotides: TGTGCCAGCAGCCAAGAGTGGGGAGTGAACACTGAAGCTTTCTTT.

The chain recombines TRBV5-5 with TRBJ1-3; D not certain. Germline V lookup: CDR1 SGHKS, CDR2 YYEKEE (reference sequence). The CDR3 covers 19 residues. Deletions cut 1 base from V and 4 bases from J, with 24 bases between. As DNA, the CDR3 is TGTGCCAGCAGCTTGCATCGACTGGGTCTCGCTGGTTTCGGAAACACCATATATTTT. Residues: CASSLHRLGLAGFGNTIYF. The full variable domain, completed using reference TRBV5-5 and TRBJ1-3, is DAGVTQSPTHLIKTRGQQVTLRCSPISGHKSVSWYQQVLGQGPQFIFQYYEKEERGRGNFPDRFSARQFPNYSSELNVNALLLGDSALYLCASSLHRLGLAGFGNTIYFGEGSWLTVV.

The rearrangement joins TRBV10-3 to TRBJ2-7, with 8 bases that match TRBD1. The germline V gene has CDR1 ENHRY and CDR2 SYGVKD. J lost 4 bases, V lost 0 bases, and 2 bases had no gene match. This CDR3 contains 14 residues. The CDR3: CAISESDRGYEQYF. CDR3 DNA: TGTGCCATCAGTGAGTCCGACAGGGGTTACGAGCAGTACTTC.

The chain is built from TRBV20-1 and TRBJ1-1; 7 bases fit TRBD1. CDR1 and CDR2 from the germline V gene are DFQATT and SNEGSKA (reference sequence). CDR3 length equals 14 residues. V gave up 3 bases and J gave up 5 bases; unmatched junction bases: 9. The CDR3 DNA follows: TGCAGTGCTAGTACAGGGGCCCCGTTGACTGAAGCTTTCTTT. This encodes CSASTGAPLTEAFF.

The CDR3 nucleotides are TGTGCCAGCAGCGTAGGTAGTCCCGGGGAGCTGTTTTTT. Translation gives CASSVGSPGELFF. This rearrangement joins TRBV9 to TRBJ2-2; D gene unclear. CDR3 length: 13 residues. Per the germline V gene, CDR1 is SGDLS and CDR2 is YYNGEE. The V gene lost 0 bases and the J gene lost 6 bases, with 6 bases spanning the gap. The whole variable domain, filled in from reference TRBV9 and TRBJ2-2, reads DSGVTQTPKHLITATGQRVTLRCSPRSGDLSVYWYQQSLDQGLQFLIQYYNGEERAKGNILERFSAQQFPDLHSELNLSSLELGDSALYFCASSVGSPGELFFGEGSRLTVL.

The chain has TRBV5-1 and TRBJ2-7; D perhaps matches TRBD2 (5 bases). CDR1 and CDR2 from the germline V gene are SGHRS and YFSETQ. This CDR3 comprises 14 residues. V lost 5 bases, J lost 1 base, and 13 bases lay in between. The CDR3 DNA is TGCGCCAGCAGTCTCCAACTAGAATCCTACGAGCAGTACTTC. Its protein product is CASSLQLESYEQYF.

V gene TRBV10-3 combines with J gene TRBJ1-1; D possibly corresponds to TRBD1 (6 bases). The CDR3 is 13 amino acids. Germline CDR1 ENHRY, CDR2 SYGVKD. The germline V and J ends were trimmed by 4 bases and 7 bases, with 13 bases remaining between them. The CDR3 loop is CAISGEGGSEAFF. The CDR3 nucleotides are TGTGCCATCAGTGGTGAAGGGGGAAGTGAAGCTTTCTTT.

The chain combines TRBV30 with TRBJ1-2; D remains ambiguous. CDR1 GTSNPN and CDR2 SVGIG come from the germline V gene (reference sequence). The CDR3 sequence is 12 residues long. Trimming took 0 bases from V and 4 from J, leaving 6 bases between them. Here the CDR3 reads CAWSVTVYGYTF. The CDR3 nucleotides are TGTGCCTGGAGTGTAACAGTCTATGGCTACACCTTC.

V and J are TRBV19 and TRBJ2-1; D is possibly TRBD1 (7 bases). This CDR3 region has 14 residues. Germline V CDR1 and CDR2: LNHDA, SQIVND (reference sequence). V shed 11 bases and J shed 4 bases, with 18 bases lying between them. CDR3 sequence: CASMEGATYNEQFF. DNA of the CDR3: TGTGCCTCGATGGAGGGGGCTACGTACAATGAGCAGTTCTTC.

V is TRBV9 and J is TRBJ2-1; TRBD2 aligns across 14 bases. CDR1 and CDR2 (germline): SGDLS, YYNGEE. Germline trimming cut 0 bases from V and 8 bases from J; bases unmatched to any gene: 4. This CDR3 has 16 amino acids. CDR3 region: CASSVGGTSGRDEQFF. The CDR3 nucleotides read TGTGCCAGCAGCGTAGGCGGGACTAGCGGGAGAGATGAGCAGTTCTTC.

This clone was counted between two and nine times. The V and J genes are TRBV7-6 and TRBJ2-2; TRBD2 agrees at 16 bases. CDR3 length: 19 amino acids. V dropped 5 bases and J dropped 3; count of bases not matched to a gene: 9. Germline CDR1 and CDR2: SGHVS and FNYEAQ. CDR3 coding DNA: TGTGCCAGCAGCCCCAAGGGACTAGCGGGAGGGCCCGACACCGGGGAGCTGTTTTTT. This translates into CASSPKGLAGGPDTGELFF.